Each of the 21 T cell receptor beta chains below was sequenced from the same sample in a study of T cells in Graves' hyperthyroidism and ophthalmopathy. The investigators amplified TCR beta CDR3 regions from RNA transcripts. During a first-round RT-PCR of the TCR CDR3, the HTBI primer set was used. TCRdb re-called the multiplex PCR reads with MiXCR, one entry per CDR3 protein. The sample consists of approximately 400,000 distinct CDR3 sequences, approximately 20% of them appearing once. Sample: blood. The receptors stem from a woman aged 18-30 years with Graves' hyperthyroidism.

This clonotype was counted only a few times. The chain employs TRBV29-1 and TRBJ2-5, with TRBD1 identical over 7 bases. Germline CDR1 is SQVTM and CDR2 is ANQGSEA. J gave up 7 bases and V 6 bases, and 11 bases lay outside the gene matches. The CDR3 sequence is 13 residues long. The CDR3 protein is CSVAHRGKGTQYF. CDR3 DNA sequence: TGCAGCGTCGCCCACAGGGGAAAGGGGACCCAGTACTTC.

The rearrangement uses TRBV3-1 and TRBJ1-5; D possibly corresponds to TRBD1 (5 bases). Trimming stripped 1 base from V and 7 bases from J, with 11 bases between. The CDR3 covers 14 residues. Looked up from germline, CDR1 is LGHDT and CDR2 is YNNKEL (reference sequence). This CDR3 reads CASSQAGTRQPQHF. The CDR3 nucleotides read TGTGCCAGCAGCCAAGCTGGGACTCGGCAGCCCCAGCATTTT.

This clonotype came up many times. The V and J genes are TRBV12-3 or TRBV12-4 and TRBJ2-2; 10 bases line up with TRBD1. This CDR3 has 15 residues. Trimming cost V 2 bases and J 9 bases; bases outside gene matches: 6. The chain's CDR3 is CASSLMGQGPRELFF. The CDR3 DNA reads as TGTGCCAGCAGTTTAATGGGACAGGGGCCCCGGGAGCTGTTTTTT.

In its sample, this clonotype was seen many times. The genes are TRBV6-1 and TRBJ1-2; D is uncertain. Trimming removed 6 bases at V and 0 bases at J, with 11 bases between. Germline values: CDR1 MNHNS, CDR2 SASEGT. This CDR3 has 14 residues. The CDR3 loop is CASSIRRANYGYTF. CDR3 DNA: TGTGCCAGCAGCATACGGAGAGCTAACTATGGCTACACCTTC.

This clonotype was seen repeatedly, ten times or more. V usage is TRBV15 and J usage is TRBJ1-1; D possibly corresponds to TRBD1 (6 bases). The CDR3 consists of 18 residues. Per germline, CDR1 LNHNV and CDR2 YYDKDF (reference sequence). V lost 0 bases to trimming and J lost 4 bases, with 21 bases between them. Here the CDR3 reads CATSRDLFSGAPITEAFF. CDR3 DNA: TGTGCCACCAGCAGAGATCTATTCTCGGGGGCGCCGATCACTGAAGCTTTCTTT.

The chain has TRBV12-5 and TRBJ1-5; D is unclear. V was trimmed by 1 base and J by 5 bases, leaving 9 bases between them. This CDR3 spans 14 amino acids. Germline loops: CDR1 LGHNT, CDR2 FRNRAP. CDR3 in DNA: TGTGCTAGTGGTTTGGGGCAGAAGGATCAGCCCCAGCATTTT. Protein product: CASGLGQKDQPQHF.

This chain connects TRBV6-2 or TRBV6-3 to TRBJ1-5, with D unresolved. Germline values: CDR1 MNHEY, CDR2 SVGEGT. Between the trimmed V and J ends, which lost 5 bases and 4 bases, there was a span of 24 bases. The CDR3 has 18 residues. CDR3 protein: CASSPFPGRDGINQPQHF. CDR3 DNA: TGTGCCAGCAGTCCATTCCCAGGTCGCGACGGTATTAATCAGCCCCAGCATTTT.

This clonotype was observed at least ten times. The chain combines TRBV2 with TRBJ2-7; 11 bases are shared with TRBD2. CDR3 length: 14 residues. V lost 5 bases to trimming and J lost 3 bases; unmatched junction nucleotides: 3. Germline V gene lookup returns CDR1 SNHLY and CDR2 FYNNEI. The CDR3, as DNA: TGTGCCAGCAGTCGGCTAGCGGGGGGCTACGAGCAGTACTTC. This codes for CASSRLAGGYEQYF.

This clonotype was found many times. V usage is TRBV6-1 and J usage is TRBJ2-7, with D unclear. Trimming took off 8 bases at V and 2 bases at J, with 13 bases between the two ends. Germline V gives CDR1 MNHNS, CDR2 SASEGT. This CDR3 is 13 amino acids long. CDR3 residues: CASGPLGTYEQYF. CDR3 coding DNA: TGTGCCAGCGGACCACTTGGAACCTACGAGCAGTACTTC.

The chain links TRBV2 to TRBJ1-5, with 8 bases matching TRBD1. V was clipped by 6 bases and J by 6 bases; unmatched bases: 10. Looked up from germline, CDR1 is SNHLY and CDR2 is FYNNEI. The CDR3 runs 15 residues. This chain's CDR3 is CASSTDRGSSQPQHF. The CDR3 coding sequence is TGTGCCAGCAGCACTGACAGGGGAAGTAGTCAGCCCCAGCATTTT.

This clonotype has at least ten counts. The CDR3, as DNA: TGTGCCAGCAGTGAGCAGGGGCAAGAGACCCAGTACTTC. Translated: CASSEQGQETQYF. V and J are TRBV6-1 and TRBJ2-5, with D possibly TRBD1 on 6 matching bases. The germline V gene encodes CDR1 MNHNS and CDR2 SASEGT. V was cut by 3 bases and J by 2 bases, with 7 bases left in between. This CDR3 spans 13 amino acids.

V usage is TRBV6-5 and J usage is TRBJ2-5; the match to TRBD2 covers 9 bases. Trimming cost V 0 bases and J 1 base; bases outside gene matches: 0. Germline lookup yields CDR1 MNHEY and CDR2 SVGAGI. The CDR3 is 15 residues long. CDR3 sequence (DNA): TGTGCCAGCAGTTACTCTAGCGGGGGCCAAGAGACCCAGTACTTC. Translating gives CASSYSSGGQETQYF.

This clonotype was found many times. The chain combines TRBV4-2 with TRBJ1-5, with no clear D. Germline V gene lookup returns CDR1 LGHNA and CDR2 YNFKEQ. The CDR3 totals 14 residues. With 2 bases removed from V and 4 bases from J, the gap between germline ends came to 9 bases. DNA of the CDR3: TGTGCCAGCAGCCAAAAAGCTCGAAATCAGCCCCAGCATTTT. Translation gives CASSQKARNQPQHF.

This clonotype was counted ten times or more. The V and J genes are TRBV18 and TRBJ2-2; unclear D gene. Germline CDR1 is KGHSH and CDR2 is LQKENI. This CDR3 is 13 amino acids long. Trimming took 2 bases from V and 2 from J, leaving 3 bases between them. Here the CDR3 DNA reads TGTGCCAGCTCACCAGAAAACACCGGGGAGCTGTTTTTT. It encodes CASSPENTGELFF. Full variable domain (outside the CDR3, taken from reference TRBV18 and TRBJ2-2): NAGVMQNPRHLVRRRGQEARLRCSPMKGHSHVYWYRQLPEEGLKFMVYLQKENIIDESGMPKERFSAEFPKEGPSILRIQQVVRGDSAAYFCASSPENTGELFFGEGSRLTVL.

In this sample, this clonotype turned up many times. This chain joins TRBV20-1 and TRBJ2-5, with a tentative D call TRBD1 (6 bases). V lost 3 bases and J lost 2, with 13 bases in between. The V gene's germline CDR1 is DFQATT and CDR2 SNEGSKA (reference sequence). This CDR3 is 14 amino acids long. CDR3 sequence reads: CSASIGGQQETQYF. The CDR3 region has the DNA TGCAGTGCTAGTATAGGCGGACAGCAAGAGACCCAGTACTTC.

This clonotype was counted many times. This sequence joins TRBV15 and TRBJ1-1; perhaps TRBD1 as D (6 bases). Trimming removed 0 bases at V and 4 bases at J, with 9 bases between. The germline V gene encodes CDR1 LNHNV and CDR2 YYDKDF (reference sequence). This CDR3 has 14 amino acids. The CDR3 loop reads CATSRELDSTEAFF. Written as DNA, the CDR3 is TGTGCCACCAGCAGAGAGTTGGACAGCACTGAAGCTTTCTTT.

This clonotype was seen at least ten times. The V and J genes are TRBV4-2 and TRBJ1-1, with D possibly matching TRBD1 (5 bases). This CDR3 has 15 residues. The V end was cut by 4 bases, the J end by 1 base, with 13 bases between. Germline V gives CDR1 LGHNA, CDR2 YNFKEQ. As DNA, the CDR3 is TGTGCCAGCAGCCGGGAGGAGGGGCAGAACACTGAAGCTTTCTTT. Its translation is CASSREEGQNTEAFF.

In its sample, this clonotype was seen many times. V usage is TRBV20-1 and J usage is TRBJ2-2; a weak D match, TRBD2 (7 bases). This CDR3 spans 15 amino acids. Trimming took 0 bases from V and 7 from J, leaving 15 bases between them. The germline V gene encodes CDR1 DFQATT and CDR2 SNEGSKA (reference sequence). The CDR3 DNA is TGCAGTGCTAGAGAAGGGGGGGCTAGGTTCGGGGAGCTGTTTTTT. This codes for CSAREGGARFGELFF.

The V and J genes are TRBV6-1 and TRBJ1-1; 8 positions agree with TRBD1. The germline V gene has CDR1 MNHNS and CDR2 SASEGT. The CDR3 covers 13 residues. The junction had 6 bases not matched to a gene; V was cut back by 4 bases and J by 8 bases. The CDR3 DNA reads TGTGCCAGCAGTGTGGGGGGACAGGTCGAAGCTTTCTTT. Protein sequence: CASSVGGQVEAFF.

This clonotype was recorded at least ten times. V and J are TRBV5-1 and TRBJ1-1; 7 nucleotides line up with TRBD1. After removal of 0 bases from V and 0 bases from J, the junction contained 5 bases not matched to a gene. CDR1 SGHRS and CDR2 YFSETQ come from the germline V gene. The CDR3 contains 16 residues. DNA for the CDR3: TGCGCCAGCAGCTTGGGTACAGGGGCCATGAACACTGAAGCTTTCTTT. Its translation is CASSLGTGAMNTEAFF.

This clonotype was found many times. The chain couples TRBV20-1 to TRBJ1-3; D remains ambiguous. This CDR3 has 12 residues. Germline CDR1 is DFQATT and CDR2 is SNEGSKA (reference sequence). V lost 2 bases and J lost 0, with 2 bases in between. Here the CDR3 reads CSARHSGNTIYF. The CDR3 region has the DNA TGCAGTGCTAGACACTCTGGAAACACCATATATTTT.